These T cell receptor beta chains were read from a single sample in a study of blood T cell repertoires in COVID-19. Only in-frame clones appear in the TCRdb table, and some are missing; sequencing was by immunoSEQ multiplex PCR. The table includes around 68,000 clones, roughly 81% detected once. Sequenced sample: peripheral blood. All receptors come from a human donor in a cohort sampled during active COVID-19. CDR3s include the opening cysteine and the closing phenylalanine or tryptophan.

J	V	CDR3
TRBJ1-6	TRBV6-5	CASSRQASNSPLHF
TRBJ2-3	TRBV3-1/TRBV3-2	CASSPNRGKDTQYF
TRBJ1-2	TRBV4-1	CASSQEGRTNYGYTF
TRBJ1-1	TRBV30	CAWSVQGDTEAFF
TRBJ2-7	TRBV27	CASRRQGGIHEQYF
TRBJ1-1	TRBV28	CASSLFRLGGAFF
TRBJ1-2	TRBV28	CASSLSGQGGGYTF
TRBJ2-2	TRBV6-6	CASSYELTGELFF
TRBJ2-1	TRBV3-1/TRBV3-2	CASRLKREGPYNEQFF
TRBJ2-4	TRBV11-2	CASSTDRPGVKAKNIQYF
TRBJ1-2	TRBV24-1	CATSDEEGYGYTF
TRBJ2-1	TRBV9	CASSAGGRGYNEQFF
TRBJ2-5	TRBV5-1	CASSLDGQETQYF
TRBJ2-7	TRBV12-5	CASGLGPRPGTSGYEQYF
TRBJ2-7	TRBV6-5	CASSRRGTGGYEQYF
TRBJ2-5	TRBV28	CASREGDLGTLETQYF
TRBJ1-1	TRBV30	CAWSVRGRSTEAFF
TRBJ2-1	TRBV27	CASSLGSGGAYNEQFF
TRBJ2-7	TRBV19	CASSGAPGEQYF
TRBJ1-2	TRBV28	CASSLGHNLGYTF
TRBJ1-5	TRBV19	CASRSPVYGQPQHF
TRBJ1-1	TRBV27	CASSPNTGANTEAFF
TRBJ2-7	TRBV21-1	CASSKASTRGEQYF
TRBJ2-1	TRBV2	CARGAGGTYNEQFF
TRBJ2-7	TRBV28	CASSSTGDLGYEQYF
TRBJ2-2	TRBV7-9	CASSLSSGRKAGELFF
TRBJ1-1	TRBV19	CASRGPLTNTEAFF
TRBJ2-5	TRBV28	CASTFGRRGETQYF
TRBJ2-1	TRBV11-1	CASSAWGLADNEQFF
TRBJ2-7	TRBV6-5	CASSSQWSYEQYF
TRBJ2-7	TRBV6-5	CASGLAGAFEQYF
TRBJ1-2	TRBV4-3	CASSQGSFSGYTF
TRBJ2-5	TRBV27	CATAIPGLPETQYF
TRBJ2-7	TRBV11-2	CASSLGGSGSHEQYF
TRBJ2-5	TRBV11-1	CASSLAVTSVQETQYF
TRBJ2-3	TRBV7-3	CASSLNSGSGADTQYF
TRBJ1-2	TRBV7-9	CASSLSSSGWAAFDGYTF
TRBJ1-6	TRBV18	CASSPHPSSYNSPLHF
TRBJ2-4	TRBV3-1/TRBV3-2	CASSLQGAKNIQYF
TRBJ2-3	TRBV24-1	CATSERGQGWDTQYF
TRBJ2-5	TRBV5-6	CASSLMEGRGQETQYF
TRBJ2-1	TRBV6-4	CASIRQIYNEQFF
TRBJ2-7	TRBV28	CASSLAGGNEQYF
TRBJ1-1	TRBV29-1	CSVGYRGRPAFF
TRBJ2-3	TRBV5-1	CASSTGLGSTDTQYF